What follows are 2 T cell receptor beta chains derived from one specimen sequenced in a study of tumor and adjacent non-tumor tissue in lung cancer. RNA was extracted from bulk tissue without any cell sorting. Distant lung tissue was collected more than 3 cm away from the tumor edge. A modified ARM-PCR protocol with three rounds of nested PCR amplified TCRbeta. MiXCR, run by TCRdb on the multiplex PCR reads, gives a single entry per CDR3 protein. This table holds tens of thousands of distinct CDR3 sequences, roughly 60% found once. The specimen was distant non-tumor lung tissue. The receptors originated from a woman in her thirties or forties with non-small cell lung cancer.

This clonotype was found a few times. The rearrangement uses TRBV4-2 and TRBJ1-5, with D unresolved. This CDR3 comprises 15 residues. Germline V CDR1 and CDR2: LGHNA, YNFKEQ. With 0 bases removed from V and 1 base from J, the gap between germline ends came to 7 bases. CDR3 nucleotides: TGTGCCAGCAGCCAAGAGGGCAGAAGCAATCAGCCCCAGCATTTT. It is translated as CASSQEGRSNQPQHF.

The chain uses TRBV7-9 and TRBJ1-2; a possible D gene is TRBD1 (6 bases). V was shortened by 4 bases and J by 8 bases, with 23 bases between the two germline ends. CDR3 length: 16 residues. Germline CDR1 SEHNR, CDR2 FQNEAQ (reference sequence). The DNA for the CDR3 is TGTGCCAGCAGCTCGGCCCAGGGGATGCCTTCAGGCGGCTACACCTTC. Protein product: CASSSAQGMPSGGYTF.